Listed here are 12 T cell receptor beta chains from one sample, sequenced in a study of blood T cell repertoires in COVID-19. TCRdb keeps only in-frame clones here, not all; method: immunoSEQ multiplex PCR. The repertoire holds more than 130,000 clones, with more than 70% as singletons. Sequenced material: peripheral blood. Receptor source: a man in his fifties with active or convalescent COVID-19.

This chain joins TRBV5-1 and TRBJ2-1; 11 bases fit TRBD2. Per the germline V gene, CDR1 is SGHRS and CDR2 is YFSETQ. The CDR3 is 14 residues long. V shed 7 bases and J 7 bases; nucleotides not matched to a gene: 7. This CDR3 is CASRGTSGLNEQFF. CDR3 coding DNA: TGCGCCAGCCGTGGGACTAGCGGCCTAAATGAGCAGTTCTTC.

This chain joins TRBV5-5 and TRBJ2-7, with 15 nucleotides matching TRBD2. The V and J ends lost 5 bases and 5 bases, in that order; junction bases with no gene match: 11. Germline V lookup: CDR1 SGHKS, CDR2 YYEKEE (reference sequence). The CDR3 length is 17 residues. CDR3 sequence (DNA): TGTGCCAGCAGGCAACCGGGACTAGCGGGAGGTGTAAACGAGCAGTACTTC. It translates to CASRQPGLAGGVNEQYF. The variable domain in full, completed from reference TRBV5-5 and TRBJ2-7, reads DAGVTQSPTHLIKTRGQQVTLRCSPISGHKSVSWYQQVLGQGPQFIFQYYEKEERGRGNFPDRFSARQFPNYSSELNVNALLLGDSALYLCASRQPGLAGGVNEQYFGPGTRLTVT.

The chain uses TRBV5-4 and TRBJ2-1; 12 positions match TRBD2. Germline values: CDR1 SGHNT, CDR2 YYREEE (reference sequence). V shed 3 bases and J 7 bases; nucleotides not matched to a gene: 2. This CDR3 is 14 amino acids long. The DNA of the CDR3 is TGTGCCAGCAGCTCGGGGACTAGCGGGAATGAGCAGTTCTTC. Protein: CASSSGTSGNEQFF. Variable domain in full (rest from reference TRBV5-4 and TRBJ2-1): ETGVTQSPTHLIKTRGQQVTLRCSSQSGHNTVSWYQQALGQGPQFIFQYYREEENGRGNFPPRFSGLQFPNYSSELNVNALELDDSALYLCASSSGTSGNEQFFGPGTRLTVL.

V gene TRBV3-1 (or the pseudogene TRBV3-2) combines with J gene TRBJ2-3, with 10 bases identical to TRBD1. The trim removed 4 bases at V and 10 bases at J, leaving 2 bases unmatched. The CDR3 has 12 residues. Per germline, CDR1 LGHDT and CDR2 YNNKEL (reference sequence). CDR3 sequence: CASSRDRGPQYF. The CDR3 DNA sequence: TGTGCCAGCAGCCGTGACAGGGGGCCGCAGTATTTT.

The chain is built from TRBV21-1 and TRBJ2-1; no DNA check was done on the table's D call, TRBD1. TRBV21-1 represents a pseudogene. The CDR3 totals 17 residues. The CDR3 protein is CASSNGPGTGDYNEQFF. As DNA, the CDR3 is TGTGCCAGCAGCAACGGTCCCGGGACAGGGGATTACAATGAGCAGTTCTTC.

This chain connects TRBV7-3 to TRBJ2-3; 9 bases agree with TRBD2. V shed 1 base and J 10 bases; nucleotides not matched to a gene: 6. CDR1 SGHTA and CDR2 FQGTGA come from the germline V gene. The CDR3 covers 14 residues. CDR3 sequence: CASSLMGGTSPQYF. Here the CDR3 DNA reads TGTGCCAGCAGCTTAATGGGAGGGACTAGCCCGCAGTATTTT. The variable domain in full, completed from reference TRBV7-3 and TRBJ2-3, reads GAGVSQTPSNKVTEKGKYVELRCDPISGHTALYWYRQSLGQGPEFLIYFQGTGAADDSGLPNDRFFAVRPEGSVSTLKIQRTERGDSAVYLCASSLMGGTSPQYFGPGTRLTVL.

The CDR3 sequence is CAISESIAAVSYNEQFF. The CDR3 DNA follows: TGTGCCATCAGTGAGTCGATAGCCGCGGTCTCCTACAATGAGCAGTTCTTC. The chain is built from TRBV10-3 and TRBJ2-1; the D is unclear. The CDR3 covers 17 residues. Trimming took 0 bases from V and 0 from J, leaving 12 bases between them. The germline V gene encodes CDR1 ENHRY and CDR2 SYGVKD.

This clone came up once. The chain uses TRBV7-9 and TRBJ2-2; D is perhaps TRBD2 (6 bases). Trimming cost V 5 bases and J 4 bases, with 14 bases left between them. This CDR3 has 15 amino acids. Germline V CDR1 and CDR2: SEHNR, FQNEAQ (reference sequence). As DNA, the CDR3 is TGTGCCAGCAGCCTCCCGGGACTTGTCACCGGGGAGCTGTTTTTT. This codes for CASSLPGLVTGELFF.

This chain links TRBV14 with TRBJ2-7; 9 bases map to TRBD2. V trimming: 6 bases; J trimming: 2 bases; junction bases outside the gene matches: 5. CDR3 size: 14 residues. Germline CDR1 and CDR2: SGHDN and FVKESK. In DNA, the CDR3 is TGTGCCAGCAGGCCGACTAGCGGTGCCTACGAGCAGTACTTC. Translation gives CASRPTSGAYEQYF.

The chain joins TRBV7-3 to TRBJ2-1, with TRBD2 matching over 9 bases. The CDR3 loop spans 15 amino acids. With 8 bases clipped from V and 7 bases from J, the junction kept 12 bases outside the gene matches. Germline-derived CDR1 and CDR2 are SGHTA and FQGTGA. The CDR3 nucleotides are TGTGCCAGCTCTCGTGATAGCGGGAGCCGGAATGAGCAGTTCTTC. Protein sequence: CASSRDSGSRNEQFF.

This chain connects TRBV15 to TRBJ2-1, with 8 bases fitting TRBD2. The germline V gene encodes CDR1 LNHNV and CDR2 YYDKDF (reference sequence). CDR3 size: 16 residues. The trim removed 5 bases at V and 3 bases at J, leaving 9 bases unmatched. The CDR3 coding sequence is TGTGCCACCAGCGCCCCACTAGCGGTGAACTACAATGAGCAGTTCTTC. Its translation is CATSAPLAVNYNEQFF.

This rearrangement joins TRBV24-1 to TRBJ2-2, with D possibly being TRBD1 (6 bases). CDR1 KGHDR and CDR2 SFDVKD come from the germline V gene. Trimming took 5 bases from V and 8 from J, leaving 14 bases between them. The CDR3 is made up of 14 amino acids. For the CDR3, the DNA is TGTGCCACCAGTGTCCAGGGGAAGTTAGGGGAGCTGTTTTTT. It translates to CATSVQGKLGELFF.